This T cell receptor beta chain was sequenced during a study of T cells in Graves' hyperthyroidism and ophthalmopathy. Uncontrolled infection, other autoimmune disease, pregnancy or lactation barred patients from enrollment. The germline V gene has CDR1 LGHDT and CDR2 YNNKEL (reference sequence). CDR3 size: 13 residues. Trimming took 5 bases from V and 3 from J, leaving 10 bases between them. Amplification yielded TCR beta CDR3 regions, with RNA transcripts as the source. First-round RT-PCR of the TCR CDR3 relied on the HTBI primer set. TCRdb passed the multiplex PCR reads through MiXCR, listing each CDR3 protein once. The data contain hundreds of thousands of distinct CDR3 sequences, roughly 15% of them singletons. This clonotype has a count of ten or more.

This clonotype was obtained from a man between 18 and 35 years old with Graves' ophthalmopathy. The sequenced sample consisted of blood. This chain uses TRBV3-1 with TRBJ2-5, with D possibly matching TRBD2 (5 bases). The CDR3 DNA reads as TGTGCCAGCAGCTCAGCGGAGAAAGAGACCCAGTACTTC. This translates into CASSSAEKETQYF.